A single sample is the source of the 20 T cell receptor beta chains below, sequenced in a study of blood T cell repertoires in COVID-19. Repertoires were generated with immunoSEQ multiplex PCR, while TCRdb's copy carries only in-frame clones and drops some. The sample includes 250,000 to 300,000 clones, about 88% of them seen just once. Sequenced material: PBMCs or T cells enriched from blood (not recorded which). The source is a man younger than 45 with acute COVID-19.

The chain is built from TRBV19 and TRBJ2-1; D is uncertain. Germline CDR1 LNHDA, CDR2 SQIVND (reference sequence). The CDR3 sequence is 13 residues long. V dropped 6 bases and J dropped 7 bases, with 13 bases sitting between them. CDR3 sequence reads: CASSRLSRNEQFF. CDR3 nucleotides: TGTGCCAGTAGCCGACTCTCGAGGAATGAGCAGTTCTTC.

This chain connects TRBV6-5 to TRBJ1-1; D possibly corresponds to TRBD1 (6 bases). Germline V gene lookup returns CDR1 MNHEY and CDR2 SVGAGI. The CDR3 is 13 amino acids. V was cut by 6 bases and J by 5 bases, with 13 bases left in between. CDR3 sequence reads: CASSREGGTEAFF. For the CDR3, the DNA is TGTGCCAGCAGCCGGGAGGGGGGGACTGAAGCTTTCTTT.

Regarding this clone: Germline and junction disagree at one end, which may indicate a read error. The chain employs TRBV7-7 and TRBJ2-2; TRBD2 matches at 12 bases. The V gene's germline CDR1 is SSHAT and CDR2 FNYEAQ (reference sequence). The CDR3 extends over 18 amino acids. CDR3 amino acids: CASSLLPGLAGNTGELFF. The CDR3 nucleotides are TGTGCTAGCAGCCTATTGCCGGGACTAGCGGGTAACACCGGGGAGCTGTTTTTT.

V is TRBV5-1 and J is TRBJ2-5; 11 bases align to TRBD2. The CDR3 totals 14 residues. After removal of 0 bases from V and 7 bases from J, the junction contained 2 bases not matched to a gene. The germline V gene has CDR1 SGHRS and CDR2 YFSETQ. This CDR3 reads CASSLGSGGATQYF. The DNA of the CDR3 is TGCGCCAGCAGCTTGGGTAGCGGGGGGGCGACCCAGTACTTC.

J is TRBJ1-1 and V is TRBV9, with D possibly matching TRBD1 (6 bases). V was clipped by 4 bases and J by 10 bases, with 11 bases between them. Germline loops: CDR1 SGDLS, CDR2 YYNGEE. CDR3 size: 11 residues. The CDR3 here is CASSPGGAAFF. The CDR3 DNA reads TGTGCCAGCAGCCCCGGGGGGGCAGCTTTCTTT.

V usage is TRBV7-2 and J usage is TRBJ2-3; no clear D gene. CDR3 length: 14 residues. Trimming left V 5 bases short and J 0 bases short, with 9 bases between. Per the germline V gene, CDR1 is SGHTA and CDR2 is FQGNSA. The CDR3 region has the DNA TGTGCCAGCAGCCCGTTCGTTAGCACAGATACGCAGTATTTT. This encodes CASSPFVSTDTQYF.

The genes are TRBV7-8 and TRBJ1-2; the D is unclear. This CDR3 comprises 14 residues. Germline assignment: CDR1 SGHVS and CDR2 FQNEAQ. V was pared by 1 base and J by 2 bases, with 8 bases between. In nucleotides, the CDR3 is TGTGCCAGCAGCTTAGGCAGGATAAACTATGGCTACACCTTC. Its protein product is CASSLGRINYGYTF.

This clone has a handful of counts. The rearrangement links TRBV15 to TRBJ2-3, with 13 bases identical to TRBD2. After removal of 0 bases from V and 6 bases from J, the junction contained 9 bases not matched to a gene. Per germline, CDR1 LNHNV and CDR2 YYDKDF (reference sequence). There are 18 residues in the CDR3. The CDR3 DNA sequence: TGTGCCACCAGCAGAGATGTTAGACTAGCGGGGGGTTGGGATACGCAGTATTTT. Translated: CATSRDVRLAGGWDTQYF.

This clone was recorded a few times. The chain employs TRBV30 and TRBJ1-2; no definite D call. Germline lookup yields CDR1 GTSNPN and CDR2 SVGIG (reference sequence). Trimming took 0 bases from V and 8 from J, leaving 13 bases between them. There are 13 residues in the CDR3. The CDR3 region has the DNA TGTGCCTGGAGTGTAGCCAGAGCGGTAGGCTACACCTTC. Protein sequence: CAWSVARAVGYTF.

The chain is built from TRBV3-1 (or the pseudogene TRBV3-2) and TRBJ2-3, with D possibly TRBD2 on 5 matching bases. The CDR3 is 13 residues long. CDR1 LGHDT and CDR2 YNNKEL come from the germline V gene (reference sequence). V lost 5 bases and J 0 bases, leaving 6 bases between the germline ends. CDR3 loop: CASSGLSTDTQYF. The CDR3 DNA is TGTGCCAGCAGCGGACTGAGCACAGATACGCAGTATTTT.

This clone showed up just a few times. The rearrangement joins TRBV28 to TRBJ1-6, with D unclear. From germline, CDR1 is MDHEN and CDR2 SYDVKM. Trimming removed 8 bases from V and 10 bases from J, with 9 bases in between. The CDR3 consists of 11 residues. The CDR3 loop reads CASRDRSPLHF. The CDR3, as DNA: TGTGCCAGCCGGGATCGATCACCCCTCCACTTT. The complete variable domain, with remaining parts taken from reference TRBV28 and TRBJ1-6, reads DVKVTQSSRYLVKRTGEKVFLECVQDMDHENMFWYRQDPGLGLRLIYFSYDVKMKEKGDIPEGYSVSREKKERFSLILESASTNQTSMYLCASRDRSPLHFGNGTRLTVT.

The chain has TRBV5-6 and TRBJ1-2; perhaps TRBD1 as D (6 bases). The CDR3 spans 13 residues. Trimming pared 7 bases from V and 3 bases from J, leaving 13 bases between. Germline lookup yields CDR1 SGHDT and CDR2 YYEEEE. CDR3 loop: CASLSQGYYGYTF. CDR3 DNA: TGTGCCAGCCTTTCCCAGGGGTACTATGGCTACACCTTC.

The J gene is TRBJ1-2, the V gene TRBV18; weak D call: TRBD1 (5 bases). The V gene lost 3 bases and the J gene lost 8 bases, with 16 bases spanning the gap. The CDR3 has 14 residues. CDR1 and CDR2 from the germline V gene are KGHSH and LQKENI. CDR3 bases: TGTGCCAGCTCACCGGGAACCCAGGGTAAGGGCTACACCTTC. It encodes CASSPGTQGKGYTF.

This clone was counted between two and nine times. The chain combines TRBV29-1 with TRBJ1-2; no definite D call. Looked up from germline, CDR1 is SQVTM and CDR2 is ANQGSEA. The CDR3 loop spans 13 amino acids. V was pared by 3 bases and J by 4 bases, with 12 bases between. For the CDR3, the DNA is TGCAGCGTTGAGTCCCTCTCCTTCTATGGCTACACCTTC. Its translation is CSVESLSFYGYTF.

The DNA of the CDR3 is TGTGCCACCTTATCCAGAAGGGGGCTGTATAGCACAGATACGCAGTATTTT. It is translated as CATLSRRGLYSTDTQYF. V usage is TRBV15 and J usage is TRBJ2-3; TRBD1 aligns across 7 bases. The CDR3 runs to 17 residues. V lost 8 bases, J lost 0 bases, and 14 bases stayed unmatched. CDR1 is LNHNV, CDR2 YYDKDF, per germline (reference sequence).

The table lists this clone with many counts. In the same sample, other DNA sequences code for this CDR3. This chain uses TRBV6-4 with TRBJ2-3; 10 positions agree with TRBD1. V lost 0 bases, J lost 4 bases, and 1 base stayed unmatched. The germline CDR1 and CDR2 sequences are MRHNA and SNTAGT. The CDR3 extends over 15 amino acids. This CDR3 reads CASSDSTGGPDTQYF. In DNA, the CDR3 is TGTGCCAGCAGTGACTCGACAGGGGGCCCAGATACGCAGTATTTT.

In its sample, this clone was seen once. Other DNA sequences in this specimen translate into the identical CDR3. The CDR3: CAIRADSSNQPQHF. DNA of the CDR3: TGTGCCATCAGGGCGGACAGTAGCAATCAGCCCCAGCATTTT. V is TRBV10-3 and J is TRBJ1-5; perhaps TRBD1 as D (6 bases). Deletions cut 6 bases from V and 0 bases from J, with 9 bases between. The CDR3 is made up of 14 amino acids. CDR1 and CDR2 from the germline V gene are ENHRY and SYGVKD.

The chain combines TRBV6-5 with TRBJ2-1, with TRBD2 matching 11 bases. This CDR3 contains 14 residues. V lost 6 bases and J lost 9; bases outside the gene matches: 7. The germline V gene encodes CDR1 MNHEY and CDR2 SVGAGI. The CDR3 DNA sequence: TGTGCCAGCAGATCTAGCGGGAGGCGGGGTGAGCAGTTCTTC. This gives the protein CASRSSGRRGEQFF.

This chain links TRBV5-1 with TRBJ2-3; 8 bases agree with TRBD2. The CDR3 is 19 amino acids. Germline lookup yields CDR1 SGHRS and CDR2 YFSETQ. V dropped 1 base and J dropped 6; count of bases not matched to a gene: 19. CDR3 sequence: CASSLPRREGSRTPDTQYF. DNA of the CDR3: TGCGCCAGCAGCTTGCCCCGCCGGGAGGGATCGAGGACACCTGATACGCAGTATTTT.

The CDR3 coding sequence is TGTGCCAGCAGCCAAGTTACCCGGGGGTTCCCCTCCTACAATGAGCAGTTCTTC. Residues: CASSQVTRGFPSYNEQFF. The rearrangement links TRBV3-1 (or the pseudogene TRBV3-2) to TRBJ2-1; perhaps TRBD2 as D (6 bases). V was cut by 1 base and J by 0 bases, with 16 bases left in between. The CDR3 has 18 amino acids. Germline CDR1 reads LGHDT; CDR2 reads YNNKEL (reference sequence).